A single T cell receptor (beta chain) is shown here with its context. At one end, the junction sequence differs from germline, possibly due to a read error. Tregs were sorted as CD4+CD25+CD127-/low cells. The CDR3 is 16 amino acids. The germline CDR1 and CDR2 sequences are MNHNS and SASEGT. TCRdb re-called the 5' RACE reads with MiXCR, one entry per CDR3 protein. Of approximately 60,000 distinct CDR3 sequences detected, around 21% appear once; the ten largest clones hold about 2.9%. Material for sequencing was tumor-infiltrating Tregs sorted from the breast tumor. The sequence was obtained from a female donor with breast cancer. This chain uses TRBV6-1 with TRBJ2-4; weak D call: TRBD2 (7 bases). The CDR3: CASSDFWGGAKNIQYF. The CDR3 DNA is TGTGCCAGCAGTGACTTCTGGGGGGGGGCCAAGAACATTCAGTACTTC.